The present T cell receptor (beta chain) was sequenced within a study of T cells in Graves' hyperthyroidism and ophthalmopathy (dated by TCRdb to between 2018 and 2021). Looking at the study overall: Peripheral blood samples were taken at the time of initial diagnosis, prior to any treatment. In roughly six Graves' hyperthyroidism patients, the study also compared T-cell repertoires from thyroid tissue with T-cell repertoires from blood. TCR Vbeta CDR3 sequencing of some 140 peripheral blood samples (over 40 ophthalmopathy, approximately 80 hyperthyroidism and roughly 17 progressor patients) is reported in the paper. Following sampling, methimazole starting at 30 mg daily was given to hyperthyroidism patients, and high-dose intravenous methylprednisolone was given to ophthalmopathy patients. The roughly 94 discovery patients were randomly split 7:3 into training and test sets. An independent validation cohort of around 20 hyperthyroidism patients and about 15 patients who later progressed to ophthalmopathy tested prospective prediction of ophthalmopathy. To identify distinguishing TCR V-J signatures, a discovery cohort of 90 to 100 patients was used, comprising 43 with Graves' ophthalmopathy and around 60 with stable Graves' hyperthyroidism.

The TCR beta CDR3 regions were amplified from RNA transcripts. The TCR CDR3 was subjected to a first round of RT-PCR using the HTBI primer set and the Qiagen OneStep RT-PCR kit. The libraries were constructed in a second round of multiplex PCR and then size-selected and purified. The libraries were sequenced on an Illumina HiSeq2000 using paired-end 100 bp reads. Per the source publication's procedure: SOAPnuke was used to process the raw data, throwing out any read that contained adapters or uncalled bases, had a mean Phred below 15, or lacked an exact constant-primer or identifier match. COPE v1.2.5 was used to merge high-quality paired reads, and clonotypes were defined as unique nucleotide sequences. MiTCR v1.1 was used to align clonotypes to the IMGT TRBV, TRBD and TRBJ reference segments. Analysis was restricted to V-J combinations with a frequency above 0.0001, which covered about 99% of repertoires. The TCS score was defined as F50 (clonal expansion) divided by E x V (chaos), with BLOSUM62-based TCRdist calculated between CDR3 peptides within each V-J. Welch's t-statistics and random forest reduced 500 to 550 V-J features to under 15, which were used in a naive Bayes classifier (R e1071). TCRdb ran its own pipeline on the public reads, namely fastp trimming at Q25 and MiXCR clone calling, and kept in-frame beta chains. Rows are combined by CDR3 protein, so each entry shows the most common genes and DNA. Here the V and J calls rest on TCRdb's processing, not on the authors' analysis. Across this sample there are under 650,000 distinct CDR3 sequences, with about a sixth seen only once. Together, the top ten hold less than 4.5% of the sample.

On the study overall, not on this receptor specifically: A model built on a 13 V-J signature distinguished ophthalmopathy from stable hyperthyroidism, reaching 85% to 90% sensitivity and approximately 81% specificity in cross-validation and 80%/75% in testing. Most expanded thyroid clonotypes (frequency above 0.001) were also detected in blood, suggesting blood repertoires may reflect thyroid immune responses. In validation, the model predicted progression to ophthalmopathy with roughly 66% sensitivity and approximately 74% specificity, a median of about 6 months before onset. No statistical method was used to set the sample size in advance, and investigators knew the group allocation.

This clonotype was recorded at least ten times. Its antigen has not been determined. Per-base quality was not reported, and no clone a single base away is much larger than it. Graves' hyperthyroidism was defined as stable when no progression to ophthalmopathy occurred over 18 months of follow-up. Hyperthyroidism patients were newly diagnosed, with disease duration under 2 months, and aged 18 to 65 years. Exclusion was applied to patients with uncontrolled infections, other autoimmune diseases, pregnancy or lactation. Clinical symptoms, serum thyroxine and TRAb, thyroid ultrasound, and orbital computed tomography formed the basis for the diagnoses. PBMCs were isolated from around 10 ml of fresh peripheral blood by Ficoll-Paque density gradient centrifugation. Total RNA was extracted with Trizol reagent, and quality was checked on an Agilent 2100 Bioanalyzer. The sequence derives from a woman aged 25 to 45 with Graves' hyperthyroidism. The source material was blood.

The nucleotides read TGCGCCAGCAGCCTGTCGGGGGTTGTCACTGAAGCTTTCTTT. This is translated as CASSLSGVVTEAFF. Rearrangement joined TRBV5-1 to TRBJ1-1; the best D guess is TRBD1, with 5 bases matching. The germline V gene yields SGHRS for CDR1 and YFSETQ for CDR2. The CDR3 covers 14 residues, taking in both the cysteine and the phenylalanine. The only DNA kept is the CDR3, 42 bases in frame from the first base. V is pared back by 4 bases and J by 4 bases, with 14 bases lying between the germline termini.